This entry concerns a single TCR beta chain. This clonotype was detected many times. The clone's antigen remains unknown. Base qualities are not recorded, but no much larger clone differs from it by a single base. The sample is drawn from a study of CD8 T cells in ankylosing spondylitis (dated by TCRdb to about 2017). The study in broad terms: To find TCR variants linked to disease, the study profiled T cell receptor beta repertoires in ankylosing spondylitis patients and healthy donors. Peripheral blood samples were taken, and synovial fluid was additionally collected from ankylosing spondylitis patients. In total, the full study cohort was made up of about 110 healthy donors and roughly 27 ankylosing spondylitis patients. The investigation overall reported the following: Some motif variants had previously been reported in the synovial fluid and blood of reactive arthritis patients, which suggests shared mechanisms of disease initiation. A TCR beta motif made up of eight highly homologous amino acid variants appeared to be characteristic of blood from ankylosing spondylitis patients. The disease-linked clones were reported as significantly enriched in matched synovial fluid samples from ankylosing spondylitis patients. The disease-linked clones had a CD8+ phenotype and were found at relatively low frequencies in peripheral blood.

Sequencing took place on an Illumina HiSeq 2500. TCR beta libraries were prepared by quantitative 5'-RACE with molecular barcodes. Processing in the source paper ran as follows. To identify disease-linked TCR variants, a new computational method was used, one built on a probabilistic model of VDJ rearrangement. TCRdb applied fastp at Q25 and MiXCR to the public reads, then kept only in-frame beta chains. Each CDR3 protein appears once, grouped with its most common genes and DNA. In this record, the V and J calls reflect TCRdb's handling and not the investigators' own analysis. This sample has around 140,000 distinct CDR3 sequences in its table, and over 9.5% of those were observed once. Less than 5% of the sample rests with the top ten. CDR1 and CDR2 are read off the germline V gene as SGHRS and YFSETQ. The CDR3 goes from the cysteine to the phenylalanine over 15 residues. Only the CDR3 region is kept as DNA, spanning 45 bases read in frame from base 1. V ends up 4 bases short and J 4 bases short, with an unmatched junction base count of 7.

The sample taken for sequencing was blood, either unsorted or a sorted T cell fraction (not recorded which). The clonotype was recovered from a female donor with ankylosing spondylitis or in good health (not recorded which). This chain is built from TRBV5-1 and TRBJ2-2; 7 nucleotides in the junction match TRBD1. Here is the DNA: TGCGCCAGCAGCAACGACAGGGTTGCCACCGGGGAGCTGTTTTTT. Protein translation: CASSNDRVATGELFF.